A selection of T cell receptor beta chains follows, all from one sample in a study of CD8 T cells in Susac syndrome. Each CDR3 protein gets one entry after TCRdb re-called the immunoSEQ multiplex PCR reads with MiXCR. This table has some 170,000 distinct CDR3 sequences, 93% appearing once. The sample was CD4+ T cells from PBMCs. The receptors shown here come from a human donor in good health. The CDR3 runs from the conserved cysteine through the conserved F or W. D genes are given only for firm matches. The listing skips clone size in some rows; elsewhere it reads once, few, many or a size class.

-,TRBV7-9,TRBJ2-3,14,-,TGTGCCAGCAGCTTAGCCTACTCCACAGATACGCAGTATTTT,CASSLAYSTDTQYF
-,TRBV6-1,TRBJ2-4,14,-,TGTGCCAGCCAGGCAGGGGTGATAAAAAACATTCAGTACTTC,CASQAGVIKNIQYF
-,TRBV20-1,TRBJ2-1,15,TRBD2,TGCAGTGCCCCGCCGGAGCGGGGGGGCCGAAATGAGCAGTTCTTC,CSAPPERGGRNEQFF
-,TRBV29-1,TRBJ1-5,15,-,TGCAGCGTTTCCCTCTCGTCGGGGGGCAATCAGCCCCAGCATTTT,CSVSLSSGGNQPQHF
-,TRBV6-1,TRBJ1-3,18,TRBD1,TGTGCCAGCAGTCCGGGACAGGGGTTTTTGACAGGGAGAAACACCATATATTTT,CASSPGQGFLTGRNTIYF
-,TRBV5-4,TRBJ2-3,14,-,TGTGCCAGCAGCTTGCGGGGGCCCCCAGATACGCAGTATTTT,CASSLRGPPDTQYF
-,TRBV12-3/TRBV12-4,TRBJ1-2,15,-,TGTGCCAGCAACTCCAACGGGGCAGGGGATGTCGGCTACACCTTC,CASNSNGAGDVGYTF
-,TRBV4-1,TRBJ2-3,15,-,TGCGCCAGCAGCCAAGATCGTCTCCCTCCAGATACGCAGTATTTT,CASSQDRLPPDTQYF
-,TRBV7-2,TRBJ1-4,14,-,TGTGCCAGCAGCTTAGCGATTGAAAATGAAAAACTGTTTTTT,CASSLAIENEKLFF
-,TRBV7-3,TRBJ2-3,13,-,TGTGCCAGCAGCTCCCAGCAGCTGGGTACGCAGTATTTT,CASSSQQLGTQYF
-,TRBV10-3,TRBJ2-5,16,-,TGTGCCATCAGTGACGGGGCGGGTGCCCCCCAAGAGACCCAGTACTTC,CAISDGAGAPQETQYF
-,TRBV29-1,TRBJ2-5,12,-,TGCAGCGTTGAGGCCAGGGACAAGACCCAGTACTTC,CSVEARDKTQYF
once,TRBV7-9,TRBJ1-1,14,-,TGTGCCAGCACCCCCGTGGGGGGGAACACTGAAGCTTTCTTT,CASTPVGGNTEAFF
-,TRBV20-1,TRBJ2-4,15,TRBD1,TGCAGTGCTAGAGACCCAGGGGGCGCGGGAAACATTCAGTACTTC,CSARDPGGAGNIQYF
-,TRBV3-1,TRBJ2-5,12,-,TGTGCCAGCAGCCAAGTCGGGGAGACCCAGTACTTC,CASSQVGETQYF
-,TRBV6-1,TRBJ2-3,18,TRBD2,TGTGCCAGCAGCCCAACGGGGGGAGGGGCCGACCGCACAGATACGCAGTATTTT,CASSPTGGGADRTDTQYF
-,TRBV15,TRBJ2-7,14,-,TGTGCCACCAGCAGAGTAATACAAGGGGGCGAGCAGTACTTC,CATSRVIQGGEQYF
few,TRBV15,TRBJ2-7,16,-,TGTGCCACCAGCAGAGATTTGACAGGACTGACCTACGAGCAGTACTTC,CATSRDLTGLTYEQYF
-,TRBV20-1,TRBJ2-3,14,TRBD2,TGCAGTGCTCAGCGGGGGGCATACACAGATACGCAGTATTTT,CSAQRGAYTDTQYF
-,TRBV15,TRBJ2-5,13,TRBD1,TGTGCCACCAGCACCCAGGGGGCAGAGACCCAGTACTTC,CATSTQGAETQYF
-,TRBV9,TRBJ1-4,17,TRBD1,TGTGCCAGCAGCGTATACGGGACAGGCCTTTCCGATGAAAAACTGTTTTTT,CASSVYGTGLSDEKLFF
-,TRBV2,TRBJ2-7,15,TRBD1,TGTGCCAGCTCCAGGATGGGGGACAGGGCCTACGAGCAGTACTTC,CASSRMGDRAYEQYF
-,TRBV20-1,TRBJ2-1,14,-,TGCAGTGCTAGAGCGGGTTACTCCTACAATGAGCAGTTCTTC,CSARAGYSYNEQFF
-,TRBV30,TRBJ1-4,11,-,TGTGCCTGGAGTTGGGGCGGAAAACTGTTTTTT,CAWSWGGKLFF
-,TRBV5-1,TRBJ1-1,17,TRBD1,TGCGCCAGCAGCTTGAGCGGGGGACAGGGGGCGTGGACTGAAGCTTTCTTT,CASSLSGGQGAWTEAFF
-,TRBV7-2,TRBJ1-5,14,-,TGTGCCAGCAGCTTAAACCCTTTCAATCAGCCCCAGCATTTT,CASSLNPFNQPQHF
-,TRBV7-8,TRBJ1-3,13,-,TGTGCCAGCGCAATTAGCGGCGGAAACACCATATATTTT,CASAISGGNTIYF
-,TRBV19,TRBJ2-7,14,-,TGTGCCAGTAGTTTGCAGGGGATCAGCTACGAGCAGTACTTC,CASSLQGISYEQYF
-,TRBV29-1,TRBJ2-5,14,-,TGCAGCTCGAAAGGTGGAGGGGGGCAAGAGACCCAGTACTTC,CSSKGGGGQETQYF
-,TRBV29-1,TRBJ2-6,16,TRBD1,TGCAGCGTAGCCTCTTACAGGGGCTCAGGGGCCAACGTCCTGACTTTC,CSVASYRGSGANVLTF
-,TRBV5-1,TRBJ2-7,13,-,TGCGCCAGCCTAAAAGAAGGGGGGAGCGAGCAGTACTTC,CASLKEGGSEQYF
once,TRBV20-1,TRBJ2-5,15,-,TGCAGTGCTAGTGTACCGGGGCGGGACCAAGAGACCCAGTACTTC,CSASVPGRDQETQYF
-,TRBV20-1,TRBJ2-5,15,-,TGCAGTGCTAGATCCCTCTCTGAGCTACAAGAGACCCAGTACTTC,CSARSLSELQETQYF
-,TRBV6-5,TRBJ2-1,15,TRBD2,TGTGCCAGCAGTTACGGGAGCGGGGGCCTCGGGGGGCAGTTCTTC,CASSYGSGGLGGQFF
-,TRBV20-1,TRBJ2-5,12,TRBD2,TGCAGCGGACTAGCCTCACGGGAGACCCAGTACTTC,CSGLASRETQYF
-,TRBV7-2,TRBJ2-5,15,-,TGTGCCAGCAGCTTAGCGGGCAGGGGTGGAGAGACCCAGTACTTC,CASSLAGRGGETQYF
-,TRBV14,TRBJ2-3,14,-,TGTGCCAGCAGCCACGTGGGCGACCCAGATACGCAGTATTTT,CASSHVGDPDTQYF
-,TRBV9,TRBJ2-3,15,TRBD2,TGTGCCAGCAGCGTAGGGACTAGCGGCTCAGATACGCAGTATTTT,CASSVGTSGSDTQYF
few,TRBV24-1,TRBJ1-2,15,-,TGTGCCACCAGTGACCCTCGCAAAGCTAACTATGGCTACACCTTC,CATSDPRKANYGYTF
-,TRBV2,TRBJ1-6,13,-,TGTGCCAGCAGTGACGGACTAAATTCACCCCTCCACTTT,CASSDGLNSPLHF
-,TRBV20-1,TRBJ1-1,11,-,TGCAGTGCCGGGGGGGGTACTGAAGCTTTCTTT,CSAGGGTEAFF
few,TRBV29-1,TRBJ1-3,13,-,TGCAGCGTTGGGCGGGGAACTGGAAACACCATATATTTT,CSVGRGTGNTIYF
-,TRBV20-1,TRBJ1-1,15,TRBD1,TGCAGTGCTAGCCCGGGGGAGGGGGCCTACACTGAAGCTTTCTTT,CSASPGEGAYTEAFF
-,TRBV4-1,TRBJ2-7,14,-,TGCGCCAGCAGCCAAGCCTTAGGGCCCTACGAGCAGTACTTC,CASSQALGPYEQYF
-,TRBV6-1,TRBJ2-5,15,TRBD1,TGTGCCAGCAGCGAACTGACAGGGGCCCAAGAGACCCAGTACTTC,CASSELTGAQETQYF
-,TRBV6-1,TRBJ1-4,18,-,TGTGCCAGCATAGGAACAGGGCAAGCAACGTCAACTAATGAAAAACTGTTTTTT,CASIGTGQATSTNEKLFF
-,TRBV2,TRBJ2-3,14,TRBD2,TGTGCCAGCACCTTGACTAGCGTTGAAGATACGCAGTATTTT,CASTLTSVEDTQYF
-,TRBV6-5,TRBJ2-6,18,TRBD1,TGTGCCAGCAGTTACTCGGGGACAGGCCCATCTGGGGCCAACGTCCTGACTTTC,CASSYSGTGPSGANVLTF
-,TRBV12-3/TRBV12-4,TRBJ1-2,14,-,TGTGCCAGCACCCGACAGTTAGCTAACTATGGCTACACCTTC,CASTRQLANYGYTF
-,TRBV7-9,TRBJ1-3,15,-,TGTGCCAGCAGCCCGAAGGGACAATGGAGAGACACCATATATTTT,CASSPKGQWRDTIYF
once,TRBV6-6,TRBJ2-1,16,TRBD2,TGTGCCAGCAGACGACTTAGCGGGGGGCTCTTCAATGAGCAGTTCTTC,CASRRLSGGLFNEQFF
-,TRBV2,TRBJ1-2,16,TRBD1,TGTGCCAGCAGTGAAGCGGCACAGGGGGGAATCTATGGCTACACCTTC,CASSEAAQGGIYGYTF
-,TRBV3-1,TRBJ2-3,16,TRBD2,TGTGCCAGCAAAGGGAAAATAGCGGGGGGCACAGATACGCAGTATTTT,CASKGKIAGGTDTQYF
-,TRBV23-1,TRBJ2-5,15,-,TGCGCCAGCAGTCCGATTGGGCAGGTCCAAGAGACCCAGTACTTC,CASSPIGQVQETQYF